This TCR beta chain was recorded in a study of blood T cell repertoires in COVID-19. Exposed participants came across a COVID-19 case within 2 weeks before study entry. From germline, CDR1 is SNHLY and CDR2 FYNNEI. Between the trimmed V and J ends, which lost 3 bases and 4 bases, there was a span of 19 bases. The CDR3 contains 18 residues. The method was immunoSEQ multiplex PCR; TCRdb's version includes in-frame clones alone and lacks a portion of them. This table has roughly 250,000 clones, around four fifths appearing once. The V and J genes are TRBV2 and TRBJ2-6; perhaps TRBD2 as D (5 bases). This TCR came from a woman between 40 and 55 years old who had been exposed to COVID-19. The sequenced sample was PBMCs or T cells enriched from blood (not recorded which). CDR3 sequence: CASSDLAGPGSGANVLTF. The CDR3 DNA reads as TGTGCCAGCAGTGACCTAGCCGGGCCCGGTTCGGGGGCCAACGTCCTGACTTTC.